This record concerns one T cell receptor (beta chain) sequence. Its antigen is unknown. The data were obtained in a study of long-term antiretroviral therapy in people with HIV. Survey-level resolution applied to immunoSEQ assay v3.0. Using immunoSEQ multiplex PCR, the repertoire was profiled, and TCRdb retains in-frame clones only, with some absent. The data contain approximately 39,000 clones, 65% to 90% of them singletons. Participants living with HIV all received treatment in the United States. V trimming: 3 bases; J trimming: 1 base; junction bases outside the gene matches: 6. Germline V CDR1 and CDR2: SGDLS, YYNGEE. The CDR3 covers 16 residues. Broader study findings: With ART, diversity went up but was still lower than in transplant donor controls. At every time point, clones expanded before ART dominated the repertoire.

The starting material was unsorted PBMCs, obtained 1.5 years after starting antiretroviral therapy. The rearrangement links TRBV9 to TRBJ2-3; 9 positions match TRBD2. The receptor's source is a young man with HIV. CDR3 bases: TGTGCCAGCAGCGCATTCTTAGCGGGAGGCACAGATACGCAGTATTTT. Residues: CASSAFLAGGTDTQYF.